The next 6 T cell receptor beta chains were all read from a single sample in a study of cytotoxic CD8 clonotypes in ibrutinib-treated CLL. The method was immunoSEQ multiplex PCR; TCRdb's version includes in-frame clones alone and lacks a portion of them. Among over 75,000 clones listed, approximately 78% were seen once. Sample: PBMCs, taken after 12 months of ibrutinib treatment. These receptors originate from a human donor with chronic lymphocytic leukemia.

The chain employs TRBV5-1 and TRBJ2-1, with a possible D match to TRBD1 (5 bases). Trimming cost V 4 bases and J 4 bases, with 9 bases left between them. The germline V gene encodes CDR1 SGHRS and CDR2 YFSETQ. This CDR3 spans 13 amino acids. This CDR3 is CASSLGQYNEQFF. The DNA for the CDR3 is TGCGCCAGCAGCCTGGGGCAATACAATGAGCAGTTCTTC.

Only a few counts were recorded for this clone. The CDR3 spells CASSEGGNSPLHF. The CDR3, as DNA: TGCGCCAGCAGTGAAGGGGGTAATTCACCCCTCCACTTT. The rearrangement uses TRBV10-2 and TRBJ1-6; D perhaps matches TRBD1 (6 bases). Trimming removed 3 bases from V and 6 bases from J, with 6 bases in between. This CDR3 is built from 13 residues. Germline CDR1 WSHSY, CDR2 SAAADI.

The chain recombines TRBV18 with TRBJ1-5; no reliable D call. The CDR3 spans 15 residues. Trimming took 6 bases from V and 7 from J, leaving 19 bases between them. The germline V gene encodes CDR1 KGHSH and CDR2 LQKENI. The DNA for the CDR3 is TGTGCCAGCTCCCGCGACTCAGACCTACGACAGCCCCAGCATTTT. It codes for CASSRDSDLRQPQHF.

This sequence joins TRBV5-1 and TRBJ2-5; 13 bases align to TRBD2. V trimming: 7 bases; J trimming: 5 bases; junction bases outside the gene matches: 11. The CDR3 sequence is 16 residues long. CDR1 is SGHRS and CDR2 is YFSETQ in the germline V gene. CDR3 sequence reads: CASVGLAGNPGETQYF. As DNA, the CDR3 is TGCGCCAGCGTGGGACTAGCGGGGAACCCGGGGGAGACCCAGTACTTC. The entire variable domain, with the rest obtained from reference TRBV5-1 and TRBJ2-5, is as follows: KAGVTQTPRYLIKTRGQQVTLSCSPISGHRSVSWYQQTPGQGLQFLFEYFSETQRNKGNFPGRFSGRQFSNSRSEMNVSTLELGDSALYLCASVGLAGNPGETQYFGPGTRLLVL.

J is TRBJ2-3 and V is TRBV27; TRBD1 is a possible D gene (5 bases). V lost 2 bases to trimming and J lost 6 bases, with 12 bases between them. From germline, CDR1 is MNHEY and CDR2 SMNVEV (reference sequence). The CDR3 has 14 amino acids. CDR3 sequence reads: CASSLRVGRDTQYF. In DNA form, the CDR3 reads TGTGCCAGCAGTTTACGGGTGGGGCGGGATACGCAGTATTTT.

V and J are TRBV6-6 and TRBJ1-2; the D gene is possibly TRBD1 (5 bases). In germline, CDR1 is MNHNY, CDR2 SVGAGI (reference sequence). V was trimmed by 2 bases and J by 4 bases, leaving 17 bases between them. The CDR3 contains 16 residues. CDR3 nucleotides: TGTGCCAGCAGTTACAACGTGGGAGGGGTCTCCTATGGCTACACCTTC. This codes for CASSYNVGGVSYGYTF.